The 12 T cell receptor beta chains presented below share a single source sample, sequenced in a study of CD8+ T cells in alopecia areata. Investigators isolated RNA and reverse transcribed it into cDNA to act as the sequencing template. Clones were sequenced by immunoSEQ multiplex PCR, and TCRdb holds only the in-frame ones, with some missing. The profile shows roughly 200,000 clones, 55% to 70% of them singletons. Regarding treatment: oral pan-JAK inhibitor, 5-10 mg twice daily. This material consisted of CD4+ T cells sorted from blood, taken at week 4, from a patient treated with tofacitinib. The receptors were sampled from a human donor with alopecia areata.

The chain couples TRBV2 to TRBJ2-7; 8 nucleotides align to TRBD1. Germline trimming cut 4 bases from V and 0 bases from J; bases unmatched to any gene: 5. This CDR3 has 15 residues. Germline V gene lookup returns CDR1 SNHLY and CDR2 FYNNEI. CDR3 sequence: CASSVGQVSSYEQYF. DNA of the CDR3: TGTGCCAGCAGTGTGGGACAGGTTAGCTCCTACGAGCAGTACTTC.

The J gene is TRBJ1-5, the V gene TRBV6-5, with D unclear. V gave up 11 bases and J gave up 8 bases, with 13 bases separating them. This CDR3 spans 11 amino acids. Per the germline V gene, CDR1 is MNHEY and CDR2 is SVGAGI. This CDR3 reads CARRCSEPQHF. The DNA of the CDR3 is TGTGCCCGACGCTGTTCGGAGCCCCAGCATTTT.

This clone has only one observation. The chain uses TRBV28 and TRBJ2-6; 8 bases line up with TRBD1. The trim removed 4 bases at V and 0 bases at J, leaving 11 bases unmatched. CDR3 length: 19 residues. Germline values: CDR1 MDHEN, CDR2 SYDVKM. The CDR3 sequence is CASSSQLTGEISGANVLTF. The CDR3 nucleotides are TGTGCCAGCAGTTCTCAACTGACAGGGGAAATCTCTGGGGCCAACGTCCTGACTTTC.

This rearrangement joins TRBV5-1 to TRBJ2-2; D could derive from TRBD1 or TRBD2 (8 bases each). CDR3 size: 16 residues. Germline CDR1 and CDR2: SGHRS and YFSETQ. Trimming left V 3 bases short and J 3 bases short, with 15 bases between. The CDR3 DNA sequence: TGCGCCAGCAGCTCCGGACAGGGACTAGACACCGGGGAGCTGTTTTTT. Translated: CASSSGQGLDTGELFF.

This clone was seen only a few times. The V call is TRBV29-1, the J call TRBJ2-5; D may be TRBD1 or TRBD2 (5 bases each). V lost 7 bases and J lost 1, with 10 bases in between. CDR1 is SQVTM and CDR2 is ANQGSEA in the germline V gene. This CDR3 region has 12 residues. The CDR3 DNA is TGCAGCGCCGGGACGGCCCAAGAGACCCAGTACTTC. Protein sequence: CSAGTAQETQYF.

V is TRBV4-1 and J is TRBJ2-2; D ambiguous. The CDR3 is made up of 17 amino acids. V lost 0 bases and J lost 0, with 11 bases in between. Germline V gene data show CDR1 as MGHRA and CDR2 as YSYEKL. The CDR3 sequence is CASSQELGTSNTGELFF. The CDR3 DNA sequence: TGCGCCAGCAGCCAAGAGTTGGGCACTTCGAACACCGGGGAGCTGTTTTTT.

This sequence joins TRBV27 and TRBJ1-1; D ambiguous. V gave up 6 bases and J gave up 1 base, with 12 bases separating them. This CDR3 contains 14 residues. Germline V gene lookup returns CDR1 MNHEY and CDR2 SMNVEV (reference sequence). The CDR3, as DNA: TGTGCCAGCAGAAGGACGGATGGGAACACTGAAGCTTTCTTT. This codes for CASRRTDGNTEAFF.

This clone showed up just once. The rearrangement joins TRBV7-2 to TRBJ2-2; the D gene is possibly TRBD1 (6 bases). The V gene lost 4 bases and the J gene lost 1 base, with 10 bases spanning the gap. The CDR3 runs to 15 residues. Germline assignment: CDR1 SGHTA and CDR2 FQGNSA. CDR3 residues: CASSSTTGNTGELFF. CDR3 bases: TGTGCCAGCAGCTCAACGACAGGGAACACCGGGGAGCTGTTTTTT.

The CDR3 DNA is TGTGCCAGCAGCCAAACAGGGGTCTTGAACACCGGGGAGCTGTTTTTT. It encodes CASSQTGVLNTGELFF. This chain uses TRBV7-2 with TRBJ2-2; 7 positions agree with TRBD1. V shed 5 bases and J 1 base; nucleotides not matched to a gene: 7. This CDR3 has 16 amino acids. Per germline, CDR1 SGHTA and CDR2 FQGNSA.

The V gene is TRBV29-1, the J gene TRBJ2-5; D is undetermined. CDR1 is SQVTM, CDR2 ANQGSEA, per germline. Trimming pared 4 bases from V and 5 bases from J, leaving 8 bases between. The CDR3 loop spans 11 amino acids. The DNA of the CDR3 is TGCAGCGTTGTTATGGGTGAGACCCAGTACTTC. It yields the protein CSVVMGETQYF.

J is TRBJ1-2 and V is TRBV30, with D possibly matching TRBD1 (5 bases). Germline CDR1 reads GTSNPN; CDR2 reads SVGIG (reference sequence). This CDR3 has 13 amino acids. The V and J ends lost 1 base and 7 bases respectively, with 13 bases between them. CDR3: CAWSEFGGSGYTF. CDR3 DNA sequence: TGTGCCTGGAGTGAATTTGGGGGTTCTGGCTACACCTTC.

The rearrangement joins TRBV30 to TRBJ1-1, with 7 bases that match TRBD1. The V gene end was trimmed by 2 bases and the J gene end by 1 base; junction bases not matched to a gene: 4. The CDR3 runs 14 residues. Germline V lookup: CDR1 GTSNPN, CDR2 SVGIG (reference sequence). The CDR3 DNA sequence: TGTGCCTGGAGTCCTGGGACAGAGAACACTGAAGCTTTCTTT. It translates to CAWSPGTENTEAFF.